The sequence of this TCR beta chain was determined in a study of cytomegalovirus exposure and HLA in healthy donors. There were likely unrecorded immune exposures, though donors were nominally healthy when sampled. Study observations and caveats: Overall, around 160 TCR beta chains were annotated as cytomegalovirus-associated. Later genetic work tied a missense DCLRE1C variant to beta-chain V and J trimming.

This clone was seen a handful of times. Its antigen is undetermined. The PCR had 60 Vbeta and 13 Jbeta primers. The protocol was immunoSEQ multiplex PCR, while the TCRdb copy is restricted to in-frame clones and leaves out a portion. The sample records about 200,000 clones, 79% being singletons. This CDR3 is built from 15 residues. CDR1 and CDR2 (germline): GTSNPN, SVGIG (reference sequence). V shed 5 bases and J shed 0 bases, with 15 bases lying between them. This chain uses TRBV30 with TRBJ2-3, with D perhaps matching TRBD1 (6 bases). The source is a man aged 45-65 years in good health and CMV-seronegative. Input material: PBMCs. The CDR3: CAWREGVPSTDTQYF. The CDR3 coding sequence is TGTGCCTGGCGAGAGGGGGTTCCTAGCACAGATACGCAGTATTTT.